A selection of T cell receptor beta chains follows, all from one sample in a study of blood T cell repertoires in COVID-19. Sequencing was performed with immunoSEQ multiplex PCR; in TCRdb, only in-frame clones are kept and a portion is missing. The sample shows roughly 120,000 clones, about 88% of them seen only once. Material: peripheral blood. Every receptor here comes from a man in his forties or fifties with acute or convalescent COVID-19. CDR3s include the opening cysteine and the closing phenylalanine or tryptophan. A D gene is named only where the DNA matches it firmly. Not all rows give a size; the values are once, few, many and, for expanded clones, a class.

j_gene | v_gene | len | abundance | d_gene | CDR3nt | CDR3aa
TRBJ2-7 | TRBV5-1 | 13 | . | TRBD1 | TGCGCCAGCAGCCGGGACAGGGAACCCGAGCAGTACTTC | CASSRDREPEQYF
TRBJ2-7 | TRBV27 | 11 | . | . | TGTGCCAGCAGTTTCTCGGGGAAGGAACACTTC | CASSFSGKEHF
TRBJ2-5 | TRBV4-2 | 18 | once | TRBD2 | TGTGCCAGCAGCCAAGAATGGTCTGTAGCGGGACCCCAAGAGACCCAGTACTTC | CASSQEWSVAGPQETQYF
TRBJ2-5 | TRBV24-1 | 16 | . | TRBD2 | TGTGCCACCAGTGATTTGGAGCGGGGGTCCCAAGAGACCCAGTACTTC | CATSDLERGSQETQYF
TRBJ1-2 | TRBV7-9 | 15 | . | TRBD1 | TGTGCCAGCAGCTTAATCTGGGACAGGGCTCATGGCTACACCTTC | CASSLIWDRAHGYTF
TRBJ2-4 | TRBV20-1 | 15 | few | . | TGCAGTGCTAGTTCTATTCTAGAAGCCAAAAACATTCAGTACTTC | CSASSILEAKNIQYF
TRBJ2-5 | TRBV7-9 | 13 | few | . | TGTGCCAGCAGCCCGGTGACTGGAGAGACCCAGTACTTC | CASSPVTGETQYF
TRBJ2-1 | TRBV13 | 16 | few | TRBD2 | TGTGCCAGCAGCCACACGGGACTAGCGGGGGGCGATGAGCAGTTCTTC | CASSHTGLAGGDEQFF
TRBJ2-3 | TRBV5-4 | 16 | . | TRBD1 | TGTGCCAGCAGCCGAGGGGGACAGGGTGGCACAGATACGCAGTATTTT | CASSRGGQGGTDTQYF
TRBJ1-2 | TRBV29-1 | 10 | . | . | TGCAGCGTTCCGGGTTATGGCTACACCTTC | CSVPGYGYTF
TRBJ2-3 | TRBV9 | 14 | . | TRBD2 | TGTGCCAGCAGCGTAGCACTAGCGGGGGTCGCGCAGTATTTT | CASSVALAGVAQYF
TRBJ1-5 | TRBV5-5 | 16 | . | . | TGTGCCAGCAGCTTGGTGGTGGGGCGAGACAATCAGCCCCAGCATTTT | CASSLVVGRDNQPQHF
TRBJ2-3 | TRBV7-9 | 15 | . | . | TGTGCCAGCAGCTTAGGGGCCGGGGTTACAGATACGCAGTATTTT | CASSLGAGVTDTQYF
TRBJ2-7 | TRBV6-5 | 15 | once | TRBD1 | TGTGCCAGCAGTTCTAAATCCGGGACAGGGGTCGAGCAGTACTTC | CASSSKSGTGVEQYF
TRBJ1-4 | TRBV24-1 | 16 | . | . | TGTGCCACCAGTGATGCAACAGGGTCGGGGAATGAAAAACTGTTTTTT | CATSDATGSGNEKLFF
TRBJ1-5 | TRBV6-6 | 13 | . | . | TGTGCCAGCAGTTACCTCAGGGATCAGCCCCAGCATTTT | CASSYLRDQPQHF
TRBJ2-4 | TRBV19 | 13 | . | TRBD1 | TGTGCCAGTAGTAGACAGGGCGGGTACATTCAGTACTTC | CASSRQGGYIQYF
TRBJ2-2 | TRBV11-3 | 16 | . | . | TGTGCCAGCAGCCCCGGACAGCACCTAAACACCGGGGAGCTGTTTTTT | CASSPGQHLNTGELFF
TRBJ1-5 | TRBV19 | 12 | . | . | TGTGCCAGTAATTATGGGCCCCAGCCCCAGCATTTT | CASNYGPQPQHF
TRBJ2-3 | TRBV5-1 | 15 | . | . | TGCGCCAGCAGCGACGGGGGACCTAGCACAGATACGCAGTATTTT | CASSDGGPSTDTQYF
TRBJ2-1 | TRBV7-9 | 11 | . | . | TGTGCCAGCAGCAATATCTATGAGCAGTTCTTC | CASSNIYEQFF
TRBJ2-3 | TRBV27 | 13 | . | . | TGTGCCAGCAGTTTAGGCGGGCCTGATACGCAGTATTTT | CASSLGGPDTQYF
TRBJ2-7 | TRBV7-9 | 14 | once | TRBD1 | TGTGCCAGCAGCCTTTCCGGGACAGGGGAGGAGCAGTACTTC | CASSLSGTGEEQYF
TRBJ2-1 | TRBV27 | 15 | few | TRBD2 | TGTGCCAGCAGTTTGAAGATGCTAGCGGGGGGGAGGTTATTCTTC | CASSLKMLAGGRLFF
TRBJ1-2 | TRBV7-9 | 13 | . | . | TGTGCCAGCAGCTTAGCGTACAGTAGGAGCTACACCTTC | CASSLAYSRSYTF
TRBJ1-1 | TRBV4-1 | 13 | . | . | TGCGCCAGCAGCCAAGATCCCCTAAGGGGAGCTTTCTTT | CASSQDPLRGAFF
TRBJ2-7 | TRBV7-9 | 13 | . | . | TGTGCCAGCAGTCCCGCAGTCGCCTACGAGCAGTACTTC | CASSPAVAYEQYF
TRBJ2-1 | TRBV7-9 | 17 | few | TRBD2 | TGTGCCAGCAGCTCCCAAAAGCGGGGGGGATCCTACAATGAGCAGTTCTTC | CASSSQKRGGSYNEQFF
TRBJ1-1 | TRBV7-2 | 12 | . | . | TGTGCCAGCAGCTTAGTGGCCAGTGAAGCTTTCTTT | CASSLVASEAFF
TRBJ2-1 | TRBV5-1 | 15 | . | TRBD2 | TGCGCCAGCAGCTCGACTAGCGGGGGGGTAGGTGAGCAGTTCTTC | CASSSTSGGVGEQFF
TRBJ2-3 | TRBV7-3 | 14 | . | TRBD2 | TGTGCCAGCAGCTCCGTCGGGACTACCGATACGCAGTATTTT | CASSSVGTTDTQYF
TRBJ2-3 | TRBV30 | 15 | . | TRBD2 | TGTGCCTGGAGTGTACAGCGGGGGGGGACAGATACGCAGTATTTT | CAWSVQRGGTDTQYF
TRBJ2-7 | TRBV29-1 | 12 | . | . | TGCAGCGTTGAAGGTGCAGGGGACGAGCAGTACTTC | CSVEGAGDEQYF
TRBJ2-5 | TRBV2 | 12 | . | . | TGTGCCAGCGGTGACAGACAAGAGACCCAGTACTTC | CASGDRQETQYF
TRBJ1-6 | TRBV23-1 | 19 | once | TRBD1 | TGCGCCAGCAGTCAATCTAAGCTCCGGGACAGGGACTATAATTCACCCCTCCACTTT | CASSQSKLRDRDYNSPLHF
TRBJ2-3 | TRBV29-1 | 13 | . | TRBD2 | TGCAGCGTAGCGGGGGCTAGCACAGATACGCAGTATTTT | CSVAGASTDTQYF
TRBJ2-3 | TRBV5-1 | 13 | . | . | TGCGCCAGCAGCTTGGACAGCCGAGATACGCAGTATTTT | CASSLDSRDTQYF
TRBJ2-3 | TRBV29-1 | 12 | . | . | TGCAGCGTTGACAGCGTGGCAGATACGCAGTATTTT | CSVDSVADTQYF
TRBJ1-3 | TRBV5-1 | 15 | . | . | TGCGCCAGCAGCTTGAAGGCCGGGTCTGGAAACACCATATATTTT | CASSLKAGSGNTIYF
TRBJ2-1 | TRBV24-1 | 17 | . | TRBD2 | TGTGCCACCAGTGATCCACCGTGGGCGGGGGGCCCCCATGAGCAGTTCTTC | CATSDPPWAGGPHEQFF
TRBJ1-5 | TRBV12-3/TRBV12-4 | 13 | . | . | TGTGCCAGCAGTTTGAAGAGGTATCAGCCCCAGCATTTT | CASSLKRYQPQHF
TRBJ2-3 | TRBV9 | 14 | . | . | TGTGCCAGCAGCGTATTCGACTTCACAGATACGCAGTATTTT | CASSVFDFTDTQYF
TRBJ2-7 | TRBV6-2/TRBV6-3 | 14 | few | TRBD2 | TGTGCCAGCAGCTATAGCGGGGGGCCCTCCGAGCAGTACTTC | CASSYSGGPSEQYF
TRBJ2-3 | TRBV5-1 | 16 | . | TRBD2 | TGCGCCAGCAGCTTGACGACTAGCGGGGGGTTAGATACGCAGTATTTT | CASSLTTSGGLDTQYF
TRBJ1-6 | TRBV7-3 | 14 | . | . | TGTGCCAGCAGTCTACAGGGCCGGGGATCACCCCTCCACTTT | CASSLQGRGSPLHF
TRBJ2-2 | TRBV27 | 11 | . | . | TGTGCCAGCAGTAGCGCCGGGGAGCTGTTTTTT | CASSSAGELFF
TRBJ2-3 | TRBV27 | 12 | . | . | TGTGCCAGCAGTCCCCGGTCAGATACGCAGTATTTT | CASSPRSDTQYF
TRBJ2-3 | TRBV18 | 13 | . | . | TGTGCCAGCTCACCAAGCGACGGGGATACGCAGTATTTT | CASSPSDGDTQYF
TRBJ1-1 | TRBV2 | 14 | . | TRBD1 | TGTGCCAGCAGTGAAGAAAGAGGGGGCTTGGGAGCTTTCTTT | CASSEERGGLGAFF
TRBJ2-7 | TRBV30 | 13 | once | . | TGTGCCTGGAGTGTACTACAGGGATCCGAGCAGTACTTC | CAWSVLQGSEQYF
TRBJ1-1 | TRBV27 | 13 | . | TRBD1 | TGTGCCAGCAGCAGACAGGGGTCCACTGAAGCTTTCTTT | CASSRQGSTEAFF
TRBJ2-7 | TRBV5-8 | 13 | . | . | TGTGCCAGCAGCCCAGGGTTCTCTTACGAGCAGTACTTC | CASSPGFSYEQYF
TRBJ2-2 | TRBV6-5 | 14 | . | . | TGTGCCAGCACCTTGACACCTCCTACCGGGGAGCTGTTTTTT | CASTLTPPTGELFF
TRBJ2-3 | TRBV24-1 | 15 | . | TRBD1 | TGTGCCACGTCGACAGGGTTCGACGGCACAGATACGCAGTATTTT | CATSTGFDGTDTQYF
TRBJ2-1 | TRBV7-3 | 16 | . | . | TGTGCCAGCAGCTCGTTCCCGGGTCCCCAATACAATGAGCAGTTCTTC | CASSSFPGPQYNEQFF
TRBJ2-7 | TRBV6-5 | 15 | . | . | TGTGCCAGCAAGATGGAGCGCCAGAGGATCTACGAGCAGTACTTC | CASKMERQRIYEQYF
TRBJ2-3 | TRBV7-3 | 15 | . | TRBD2 | TGTGCCAGCAGCTCACTAGCGGGGGCCCTGGGTACGCAGTATTTT | CASSSLAGALGTQYF
TRBJ1-5 | TRBV12-5 | 13 | . | TRBD1 | TGTGCTAGTCTCGGGACAGAAACACAGCCCCAGCATTTT | CASLGTETQPQHF
TRBJ1-1 | TRBV29-1 | 13 | . | TRBD1 | TGCAGCGCACCGGGACAGGGCAACACTGAAGCTTTCTTT | CSAPGQGNTEAFF
TRBJ2-5 | TRBV7-9 | 12 | . | . | TGTGCCAGCAGACCTGGAGGGGAGACCCAGTACTTC | CASRPGGETQYF